The 6 T cell receptor beta chains listed next were all sequenced from one sample in a study of T cells in Graves' hyperthyroidism and ophthalmopathy. Amplified regions were TCR beta CDR3 sequences from RNA transcripts. The study used the HTBI primer set for a first-round RT-PCR of the TCR CDR3. A single record per CDR3 protein comes from TCRdb applying MiXCR to the multiplex PCR reads. The table shows hundreds of thousands of distinct CDR3 sequences, with about 25% occurring only once. Input material: blood. The source is a man aged 35 to 55 with Graves' hyperthyroidism that later progressed to Graves' ophthalmopathy.

This clonotype was found many times. V and J are TRBV28 and TRBJ2-7, with TRBD2 matching over 7 bases. Germline assignment: CDR1 MDHEN and CDR2 SYDVKM. The CDR3 is 15 amino acids. With V trimmed by 4 bases and J by 0 bases, 6 bases remained unmatched. The CDR3 DNA reads as TGTGCCAGCAGTTCACCGGGCGGGAGCTCCTACGAGCAGTACTTC. Translated, it gives CASSSPGGSSYEQYF.

In its sample, this clonotype was seen many times. The rearrangement uses TRBV6-5 and TRBJ1-2; D is unresolved. V was shortened by 8 bases and J by 3 bases, with 7 bases between the two germline ends. The CDR3 length is 11 residues. CDR1 is MNHEY, CDR2 SVGAGI, per germline. The CDR3 spells CASYTYYGYTF. The CDR3 bases are TGTGCCAGCTATACTTACTATGGCTACACCTTC.

This clonotype was found many times. The chain has TRBV11-2 and TRBJ2-7; D is perhaps TRBD1 (6 bases). V gave up 3 bases and J gave up 6 bases, with 12 bases separating them. The CDR3 has 13 residues. Germline lookup yields CDR1 SGHAT and CDR2 FQNNGV. This CDR3 reads CASSLTGFAEQYF. Here the CDR3 DNA reads TGTGCCAGCAGCTTGACAGGTTTCGCCGAGCAGTACTTC. The variable domain in full, completed from reference TRBV11-2 and TRBJ2-7, reads EAGVAQSPRYKIIEKRQSVAFWCNPISGHATLYWYQQILGQGPKLLIQFQNNGVVDDSQLPKDRFSAERLKGVDSTLKIQPAKLEDSAVYLCASSLTGFAEQYFGPGTRLTVT.

This clonotype occurred many times. V is TRBV24-1 and J is TRBJ2-7; D unresolved. Between the trimmed V and J ends, which lost 4 bases and 6 bases, there was a span of 12 bases. The CDR3 is 13 amino acids. Germline V gives CDR1 KGHDR, CDR2 SFDVKD. CDR3 sequence (DNA): TGTGCCACCAGTGAGCCAGCCTCGGGCGAGCAGTACTTC. It is translated as CATSEPASGEQYF.

This clonotype was detected many times. V gene TRBV2 combines with J gene TRBJ1-5; no firm D call. Between the trimmed V and J ends, which lost 2 bases and 4 bases, there was a span of 9 bases. The CDR3 is 14 residues long. Germline CDR1 SNHLY, CDR2 FYNNEI. The CDR3 sequence: CASSEQARNQPQHF. CDR3 sequence (DNA): TGTGCCAGCAGTGAACAAGCTAGGAATCAGCCCCAGCATTTT.

This clonotype was observed at least ten times. The chain links TRBV2 to TRBJ2-7; D call uncertain. The V end was cut by 4 bases, the J end by 0 bases, with 7 bases between. Per the germline V gene, CDR1 is SNHLY and CDR2 is FYNNEI. The CDR3 covers 13 residues. CDR3 bases: TGTGCCAGCAGTGGGGTCCTCTCCTACGAGCAGTACTTC. Translated, it gives CASSGVLSYEQYF.